These 4 T cell receptor beta chains were all obtained from the same sample, sequenced in a study of blood T cells in healthy people across ages. Together with a sample-barcoded 5' primer, a J-beta primer mix was included in a second PCR lasting roughly 6 to 12 cycles. TCRdb reprocessed the 5' RACE reads via MiXCR and lists one record per CDR3 protein. The sample holds 1,800,000 or so distinct CDR3 sequences, 35% to 50% seen once. Source material: blood. The receptor source for this set is a human donor in good health.

There are a few counts of this clonotype. The junction does not match germline at one end; this may be a read error. The CDR3 sequence: CASSQADHQGTQYF. The CDR3 DNA sequence: TGCGCCAGCAGCCAAGCTGACCACCAAGGGACCCAGTACTTC. This chain uses TRBV4-1 with TRBJ2-5; D gene ambiguous. The germline V gene encodes CDR1 MGHRA and CDR2 YSYEKL. This CDR3 region has 14 residues.

This chain connects TRBV7-2 to TRBJ2-7, with unresolved D. Trimming removed 3 bases at V and 3 bases at J, with 15 bases between. The CDR3 is 15 amino acids. In germline, CDR1 is SGHTA, CDR2 FQGNSA. The CDR3, as DNA: TGTGCCAGCAGCTTTTCGGCAGCAGATAACTACGAGCAGTACTTC. It specifies CASSFSAADNYEQYF.

The chain links TRBV27 to TRBJ2-7, with 7 bases identical to TRBD1. V gave up 2 bases and J gave up 2 bases; unmatched junction bases: 9. The CDR3 extends over 16 amino acids. CDR1 MNHEY and CDR2 SMNVEV come from the germline V gene (reference sequence). CDR3 coding DNA: TGTGCCAGCAGTTTAATAGGGGGCAGTCGAACCTACGAGCAGTACTTC. This translates into CASSLIGGSRTYEQYF.

The chain joins TRBV7-8 to TRBJ2-1; D unresolved. Trimming cost V 2 bases and J 9 bases, with 11 bases left between them. The germline gives CDR1 SGHVS, CDR2 FQNEAQ. This CDR3 contains 13 residues. The CDR3 loop reads CASSLSVVSEQFF. The CDR3, as DNA: TGTGCCAGCAGCTTAAGTGTAGTGAGTGAGCAGTTCTTC.